Following are 10 T cell receptor beta chains from one sample sequenced in a study of T cell responses to AZD1222 COVID-19 vaccine. The data were produced by immunoSEQ multiplex PCR, yet TCRdb's version contains in-frame clones alone and is incomplete. This table has approximately 74,000 clones, around 86% appearing once. Material: peripheral blood, obtained on day 0 of AZD1222 vaccination. These receptors originate from an adult in good health.

The chain is built from TRBV5-1 and TRBJ1-1, with TRBD1 matching over 8 bases. Per the germline V gene, CDR1 is SGHRS and CDR2 is YFSETQ. This CDR3 is 15 amino acids long. V lost 4 bases to trimming and J lost 2 bases; unmatched junction nucleotides: 7. The CDR3 spells CASSRRGTGNTEAFF. The CDR3 DNA reads as TGCGCCAGCAGCCGGCGAGGGACAGGTAACACTGAAGCTTTCTTT.

The rearrangement uses TRBV28 and TRBJ2-1, with TRBD2 identical over 7 bases. CDR1 and CDR2 from the germline V gene are MDHEN and SYDVKM. The CDR3 sequence is 16 residues long. With 7 bases clipped from V and 4 bases from J, the junction kept 13 bases outside the gene matches. CDR3 DNA sequence: TGTGCCAGCAAATCTCTCGGGCTAGCGGTATACAATGAGCAGTTCTTC. It yields the protein CASKSLGLAVYNEQFF.

The chain employs TRBV3-1 (or the pseudogene TRBV3-2) and TRBJ1-2, with a tentative D call TRBD1 (5 bases). V was shortened by 3 bases and J by 4 bases, with 18 bases between the two germline ends. The CDR3 is 16 amino acids. Per the germline V gene, CDR1 is LGHDT and CDR2 is YNNKEL (reference sequence). The CDR3 DNA is TGTGCCAGCAGCCACAAGTCGAGCAGGGTCGGCTATGGCTACACCTTC. This translates into CASSHKSSRVGYGYTF.

The chain uses TRBV29-1 and TRBJ1-2; maybe TRBD1 (6 bases). The CDR3 consists of 11 residues. Trimming took off 2 bases at V and 8 bases at J, with 9 bases between the two ends. The germline V gene encodes CDR1 SQVTM and CDR2 ANQGSEA. The CDR3 bases are TGCAGCGTTGAAACAGGGAGCGGCTACACCTTC. This gives the protein CSVETGSGYTF.

This clone was observed once. This sequence joins TRBV19 and TRBJ1-1; D gene unclear. Trimming took 6 bases from V and 4 from J, leaving 9 bases between them. This CDR3 comprises 12 residues. Germline assignment: CDR1 LNHDA and CDR2 SQIVND (reference sequence). Here the CDR3 DNA reads TGTGCCAGTAGCGCTCCGGGCACTGAAGCTTTCTTT. Encoded protein: CASSAPGTEAFF. The whole variable domain, remainder taken from reference TRBV19 and TRBJ1-1, is DGGITQSPKYLFRKEGQNVTLSCEQNLNHDAMYWYRQDPGQGLRLIYYSQIVNDFQKGDIAEGYSVSREKKESFPLTVTSAQKNPTAFYLCASSAPGTEAFFGQGTRLTVV.

The chain couples TRBV9 to TRBJ2-1, with D perhaps TRBD2 (7 bases). Per germline, CDR1 SGDLS and CDR2 YYNGEE. Between the trimmed V and J ends, which lost 6 bases and 6 bases, there was a span of 19 bases. CDR3 length: 15 amino acids. The CDR3 sequence is CASTEGGEMGNEQFF. The DNA of the CDR3 is TGTGCCAGCACCGAAGGGGGGGAGATGGGCAATGAGCAGTTCTTC.

The chain joins TRBV3-1 (or the pseudogene TRBV3-2) to TRBJ2-7, with D tentatively TRBD2 (6 bases). The CDR3 spans 12 residues. Germline values: CDR1 LGHDT, CDR2 YNNKEL (reference sequence). The ends were cut back, 2 bases at V and 9 bases at J, with 11 bases in the middle. The CDR3 region has the DNA TGTGCCAGCAGCCAACCCCCCGGGGGGCAGTACTTC. Translated, it gives CASSQPPGGQYF.

The V gene is TRBV3-1 (or the pseudogene TRBV3-2), the J gene TRBJ1-4; no reliable D call. V was cut by 4 bases and J by 0 bases, with 9 bases left in between. The CDR3 runs to 15 residues. The germline V gene encodes CDR1 LGHDT and CDR2 YNNKEL (reference sequence). The CDR3 sequence: CASSRLTATNEKLFF. The CDR3 DNA reads TGTGCCAGCAGCCGTCTGACGGCAACTAATGAAAAACTGTTTTTT.

The chain combines TRBV7-2 with TRBJ1-2, with D unresolved. Deletions cut 3 bases from V and 2 bases from J, with 4 bases between. The CDR3 sequence is 12 residues long. Germline V gene data show CDR1 as SGHTA and CDR2 as FQGNSA. The CDR3: CASSLINYGYTF. CDR3 DNA: TGTGCCAGCAGCTTGATCAACTATGGCTACACCTTC.

The rearrangement uses TRBV19 and TRBJ2-7; D possibly corresponds to TRBD2 (5 bases). Trimming removed 6 bases from V and 2 bases from J, with 11 bases in between. Germline V gene sequence: CDR1 LNHDA, CDR2 SQIVND (reference sequence). The CDR3 length is 13 residues. CDR3 nucleotides: TGTGCCAGTAGCGAGAGGGTTCCCTACGAGCAGTACTTC. Encoded protein: CASSERVPYEQYF.